Sequencing of this T cell receptor (beta chain) was carried out in a study of blood T cell repertoires in COVID-19. Study in general: Two negative PCRs, clearance, or symptom resolution characterized the recovered Cohort 3 donors.

This CDR3 is built from 14 residues. The germline V gene has CDR1 SGHKS and CDR2 YYEKEE (reference sequence). V was cut by 0 bases and J by 2 bases, with 8 bases left in between. Only in-frame clones appear in the TCRdb table, and some are missing; sequencing was by immunoSEQ multiplex PCR. The repertoire holds under 200,000 clones, with around 80% as singletons. The study assigned cohorts using participant-reported clinical history. This receptor was taken from a woman in her sixties or seventies in a cohort exposed to, infected with or recovered from COVID-19 (not recorded which). The chain has TRBV5-5 and TRBJ2-5, with D unclear. Sample: PBMCs or T cells enriched from blood (not recorded which). CDR3 sequence: CASSLDGWQETQYF. DNA of the CDR3: TGTGCCAGCAGCTTGGACGGGTGGCAAGAGACCCAGTACTTC.